One and the same sample provided the 22 T cell receptor beta chains below, sequenced in a study of T-cell reconstitution after alpha-beta-depleted transplantation in children. It was with unique molecular identifiers that the TCRbeta library was prepared. TCRdb analysed the PCR reads with MiXCR anew, one entry per CDR3 protein. The sample consists of 140,000 to 150,000 distinct CDR3 sequences, around 8.5% of them appearing once. The sample here was PBMCs, mostly from graft donor cells, taken 180 days after TCRalphabeta/CD19-depleted stem cell transplant. The receptor set was obtained from a female patient aged 2-9 years who had a stem cell transplant for congenital amegakaryocytic thrombocytopenia, so the T cells may come from the graft donor.

This clonotype was seen many times. This chain links TRBV5-5 with TRBJ2-7, with unresolved D. The CDR3 totals 13 residues. Germline V lookup: CDR1 SGHKS, CDR2 YYEKEE (reference sequence). V lost 6 bases and J 2 bases, leaving 12 bases between the germline ends. The CDR3: CASKPTLAYEQYF. In DNA, the CDR3 is TGTGCCAGCAAACCCACCCTAGCCTACGAGCAGTACTTC. The variable domain in full, completed from reference TRBV5-5 and TRBJ2-7, reads DAGVTQSPTHLIKTRGQQVTLRCSPISGHKSVSWYQQVLGQGPQFIFQYYEKEERGRGNFPDRFSARQFPNYSSELNVNALLLGDSALYLCASKPTLAYEQYFGPGTRLTVT.

This clonotype has a handful of counts. The chain links TRBV6-1 to TRBJ1-2, with 8 bases matching TRBD1. V shed 6 bases, J shed 0 bases, and the junction held 9 bases outside the gene matches. The germline CDR1 and CDR2 sequences are MNHNS and SASEGT. This CDR3 is 16 amino acids long. Written as DNA, the CDR3 is TGTGCCAGCAGGCATAGGACAGGGCCAACTAACTATGGCTACACCTTC. As protein: CASRHRTGPTNYGYTF.

This clonotype was seen repeatedly, ten times or more. The chain couples TRBV5-1 to TRBJ2-3; TRBD2 agrees at 8 bases. In germline, CDR1 is SGHRS, CDR2 YFSETQ. With V trimmed by 1 base and J by 6 bases, 4 bases remained unmatched. This CDR3 has 14 residues. The DNA of the CDR3 is TGCGCCAGCAGCTTGAGTCCTAGCGGGGATACGCAGTATTTT. The encoded protein is CASSLSPSGDTQYF.

This clonotype has ten or more counts. The V call is TRBV12-3 or TRBV12-4, the J call TRBJ2-2, with 9 bases matching TRBD1. CDR3 size: 15 residues. The J segment lost 5 bases and the V segment lost 3 bases, leaving 4 bases of the junction unmatched. The CDR3 DNA is TGTGCCAGCAGTTTGGACAGGGGAGTAACCGGGGAGCTGTTTTTT. Translation gives CASSLDRGVTGELFF.

This clonotype showed up many times. This chain links TRBV24-1 with TRBJ2-3; D gene uncertain. V was trimmed by 3 bases and J by 0 bases, leaving 3 bases between them. Germline CDR1 KGHDR, CDR2 SFDVKD. The CDR3 runs 13 residues. This CDR3 reads CATSDHSTDTQYF. The CDR3 DNA reads TGTGCCACCAGTGATCACAGCACAGATACGCAGTATTTT.

Ten or more counts support this clonotype. J is TRBJ2-1 and V is TRBV7-8; D is possibly TRBD2 (5 bases). Germline CDR1 is SGHVS and CDR2 is FQNEAQ. Trimming cost V 1 base and J 10 bases, with 11 bases left between them. The CDR3 covers 13 residues. The CDR3 region is CASSLEIPGEQFF. The DNA of the CDR3 is TGTGCCAGCAGCTTAGAAATCCCGGGGGAGCAGTTCTTC. The complete variable domain, with remaining parts taken from reference TRBV7-8 and TRBJ2-1, reads GAGVSQSPRYKVAKRGQDVALRCDPISGHVSLFWYQQALGQGPEFLTYFQNEAQLDKSGLPSDRFFAERPEGSVSTLKIQRTQQEDSAVYLCASSLEIPGEQFFGPGTRLTVL.

This clonotype was seen a few times. V is TRBV12-3 or TRBV12-4 and J is TRBJ1-2, with D possibly being TRBD1 (5 bases). The CDR3 contains 13 residues. V dropped 5 bases and J dropped 4 bases, with 11 bases sitting between them. The CDR3 DNA sequence: TGTGCCAGCAGTCCGGACATATCCTATGGCTACACCTTC. Amino acid sequence: CASSPDISYGYTF.

The rearrangement links TRBV4-3 to TRBJ2-5, with unresolved D. This CDR3 has 12 amino acids. The V gene lost 3 bases and the J gene lost 7 bases, with 9 bases spanning the gap. Germline CDR1 is LGHNA and CDR2 is YSLEER. The CDR3 loop reads CASSQGWGTQYF. The CDR3 DNA is TGCGCCAGCAGCCAGGGGTGGGGGACCCAGTACTTC.

This clonotype was detected ten times or more. J is TRBJ1-1 and V is TRBV29-1; TRBD1 matches at 8 bases. CDR3 length: 13 residues. From germline, CDR1 is SQVTM and CDR2 ANQGSEA. V trimming: 5 bases; J trimming: 0 bases; junction bases outside the gene matches: 2. CDR3 sequence: CSVRTGMNTEAFF. The CDR3 DNA sequence: TGCAGCGTTCGGACAGGGATGAACACTGAAGCTTTCTTT.

This clonotype has ten or more counts. The V gene is TRBV6-1, the J gene TRBJ1-6; tentatively, D is TRBD1 (5 bases). The CDR3 covers 15 residues. The V gene's germline CDR1 is MNHNS and CDR2 SASEGT. Trimming shortened V by 7 bases and J by 7 bases, and 17 bases separated the two germline ends. CDR3 sequence (DNA): TGTGCCAGCAAAACCTTTGCCGGGGGGAATTCACCCCTCCACTTT. Amino acid sequence: CASKTFAGGNSPLHF.

The table lists this clonotype with many counts. Here the CDR3 DNA reads TGTGCCAGCAGTCCACAGGGAGCCAAAAACATTCAGTACTTC. It codes for CASSPQGAKNIQYF. The chain employs TRBV6-1 and TRBJ2-4, with a tentative D call TRBD1 (6 bases). There are 14 residues in the CDR3. Germline V gene sequence: CDR1 MNHNS, CDR2 SASEGT. The germline V and J ends were trimmed by 5 bases and 0 bases, with 8 bases remaining between them.

This clonotype was counted ten times or more. The chain is built from TRBV5-1 and TRBJ2-3; 7 bases are shared with TRBD2. CDR1 SGHRS and CDR2 YFSETQ come from the germline V gene. Trimming removed 2 bases from V and 2 bases from J; junction bases left unmatched: 2. This CDR3 is built from 14 residues. CDR3 DNA sequence: TGCGCCAGCAGCTTCCAGCGGGACACAGATACGCAGTATTTT. Its translation: CASSFQRDTDTQYF.

V and J are TRBV5-1 and TRBJ2-2, with D possibly matching TRBD1 (6 bases). V gave up 4 bases and J gave up 4 bases, with 14 bases separating them. The CDR3 has 15 amino acids. The V gene's germline CDR1 is SGHRS and CDR2 YFSETQ. The CDR3 DNA follows: TGCGCCAGCAGCCTTGGACACAGGGTCACCGGGGAGCTGTTTTTT. It specifies CASSLGHRVTGELFF.

This clonotype was found many times. The chain recombines TRBV24-1 with TRBJ2-1, with D perhaps matching TRBD2 (6 bases). CDR3 length equals 15 residues. Per the germline V gene, CDR1 is KGHDR and CDR2 is SFDVKD. V lost 3 bases and J lost 8, with 16 bases in between. CDR3 sequence (DNA): TGTGCCACCAGTGATCCCACCGGGAGCCCCCATGAGCAGTTCTTC. Protein product: CATSDPTGSPHEQFF.

To note about this clonotype: A clone one base away is much larger, so this may be a read error. The V and J genes are TRBV18 and TRBJ2-5, with TRBD1 matching 8 bases. Trimming took 2 bases from V and 4 from J; bases not matched to a gene: 9. The CDR3 has 16 amino acids. CDR1 and CDR2 (germline): KGHSH, LQKENI. This CDR3 reads CASSPKGQAVGETQYF. In DNA, the CDR3 is TGTGCCAGCTCACCAAAGGGACAGGCAGTGGGAGAGACCCAGTACTTC.

This clonotype occurred many times. The rearrangement joins TRBV7-2 to TRBJ2-3, with D unclear. This CDR3 has 13 amino acids. The germline V gene has CDR1 SGHTA and CDR2 FQGNSA. V gave up 5 bases and J gave up 6 bases, with 12 bases separating them. CDR3 in DNA: TGTGCCAGCAGCCCCGGCCCTTGGGATACGCAGTATTTT. Its translation is CASSPGPWDTQYF.

CDR3 coding DNA: TGTGCCAGTAGTAAGGGGAGCTCCTACAATGAGCAGTTCTTC. This translates into CASSKGSSYNEQFF. The rearrangement uses TRBV19 and TRBJ2-1, with D tentatively TRBD1 or TRBD2 (5 bases each). CDR1 is LNHDA and CDR2 is SQIVND in the germline V gene (reference sequence). V was pared by 4 bases and J by 0 bases, with 7 bases between. The CDR3 sequence is 14 residues long.

The V and J genes are TRBV20-1 and TRBJ2-5; possible D gene TRBD1, 6 bases. V lost 3 bases, J lost 6 bases, and 11 bases lay in between. CDR3 length: 12 residues. Per germline, CDR1 DFQATT and CDR2 SNEGSKA (reference sequence). DNA for the CDR3: TGCAGTGCTAGCAGGGGCGAAAAGACCCAGTACTTC. It is translated as CSASRGEKTQYF.

This clonotype has a count of ten or more. This chain's CDR3 is CASSLAGGWMNTEAFF. As DNA, the CDR3 is TGTGCCAGCAGCTTGGCCGGGGGATGGATGAACACTGAAGCTTTCTTT. The V and J genes are TRBV5-6 and TRBJ1-1; weak D call: TRBD1 (5 bases). The CDR3 sequence is 16 residues long. Germline-derived CDR1 and CDR2 are SGHDT and YYEEEE. The germline V and J ends were trimmed by 0 bases and 0 bases, with 12 bases remaining between them.

This clonotype was found many times. The chain recombines TRBV6-1 with TRBJ2-3; 8 nucleotides match TRBD2. The CDR3 loop spans 14 amino acids. Germline CDR1 is MNHNS and CDR2 is SASEGT. The junction had 2 bases not matched to a gene; V was cut back by 6 bases and J by 0 bases. The CDR3 region has the DNA TGTGCCAGCAGACTAGCGGCTAGCACAGATACGCAGTATTTT. Amino acid sequence: CASRLAASTDTQYF.

There are many counts of this clonotype. This chain connects TRBV3-1 to TRBJ2-7; a weak D match, TRBD1 (6 bases). CDR3 length: 15 residues. CDR1 is LGHDT and CDR2 is YNNKEL in the germline V gene (reference sequence). V lost 0 bases and J lost 4, with 13 bases in between. CDR3 loop: CASSQDSRGRYEQYF. In nucleotides, the CDR3 is TGTGCCAGCAGCCAAGACAGCAGGGGTCGTTACGAGCAGTACTTC.

J is TRBJ2-1 and V is TRBV27, with D tentatively TRBD1 or TRBD2 (5 bases each). The CDR3 totals 15 residues. Germline V gene sequence: CDR1 MNHEY, CDR2 SMNVEV (reference sequence). V was trimmed by 5 bases and J by 7 bases, leaving 18 bases between them. The CDR3 DNA follows: TGTGCCAGCAGTGTGATTTGGGGGAATGGGAATGAGCAGTTCTTC. Translating gives CASSVIWGNGNEQFF.